This section outlines one T cell receptor (beta chain) sequence together with its context. The source of the sample is a study of OX40 agonist ivuxolimab in advanced cancers. Overall study: Three patients responded partially, comprising one with hepatocellular carcinoma and two with cutaneous melanoma.

Measured with immunoSEQ multiplex PCR; TCRdb has only the in-frame clones, and not every one. The sample lists about 61,000 clones; about 89% were seen once. With 2 bases removed from V and 1 base from J, the gap between germline ends came to 17 bases. This CDR3 contains 17 residues. Germline V gene data show CDR1 as MNHNS and CDR2 as SASEGT. Collection of blood occurred at baseline, at cycle 4 day 1, and at cycle 7 day 1. The source was CD4+ or CD8+ T cells sorted from blood, collected in a trial of the OX40 agonist ivuxolimab. The chain uses TRBV6-1 and TRBJ2-5; no clear D gene. The source of this sequence is an adult with an advanced solid tumor such as melanoma, head and neck, liver or kidney cancer. The CDR3 nucleotides read TGTGCCAGCAGTGAAAGTTACCGGACGGAGATCCAAGAGACCCAGTACTTC. It yields the protein CASSESYRTEIQETQYF.